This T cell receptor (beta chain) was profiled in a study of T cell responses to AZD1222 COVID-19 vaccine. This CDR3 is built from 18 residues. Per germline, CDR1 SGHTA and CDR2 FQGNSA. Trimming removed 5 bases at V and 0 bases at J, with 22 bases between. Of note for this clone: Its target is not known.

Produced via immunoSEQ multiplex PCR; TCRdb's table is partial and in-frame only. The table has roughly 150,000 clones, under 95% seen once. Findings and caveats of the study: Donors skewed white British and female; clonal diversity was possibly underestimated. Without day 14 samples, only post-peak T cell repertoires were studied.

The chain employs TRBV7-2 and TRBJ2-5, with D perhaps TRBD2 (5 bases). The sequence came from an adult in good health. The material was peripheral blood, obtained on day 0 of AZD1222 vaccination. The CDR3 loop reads CASSALGSGVLYQETQYF. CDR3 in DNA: TGTGCCAGCAGCGCCCTTGGCTCCGGGGTCCTGTACCAAGAGACCCAGTACTTC. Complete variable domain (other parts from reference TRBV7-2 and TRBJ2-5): GAGVSQSPSNKVTEKGKDVELRCDPISGHTALYWYRQSLGQGLEFLIYFQGNSAPDKSGLPSDRFSAERTGGSVSTLTIQRTQQEDSAVYLCASSALGSGVLYQETQYFGPGTRLLVL.